The entry below gives a single T cell receptor beta chain sequence along with its context. CDR3 length equals 15 residues. Germline V gives CDR1 SGHAT, CDR2 FQNNGV. The V end lost 4 bases, the J end lost 2 bases, and 15 bases lay between the germline ends. Assay used: immunoSEQ multiplex PCR; TCRdb lists only in-frame clones, some missing. This repertoire shows about 200,000 clones, 80% to 85% found once; its top ten account for less than 9.5%. Clinical history as reported by participants underpinned cohort assignment. The record originates from a study of blood T cell repertoires in COVID-19. Whole-study context: PBMCs, B-cell-depleted T cells, or T cells were the source of the cDNA or gDNA that made up the material.

The J gene is TRBJ2-7, the V gene TRBV11-2, with TRBD2 as a possible D gene (5 bases). The sequence derives from a man in his forties who had recovered from COVID-19. The sequencing sample was made of PBMCs or T cells enriched from blood (not recorded which). The DNA for the CDR3 is TGTGCCAGCAGCTCCGGACTCTCTACCGCCTACGAGCAGTACTTC. Encoded protein: CASSSGLSTAYEQYF.